The next 8 T cell receptor beta chains were all read from a single sample in a study of long-term antiretroviral therapy in people with HIV. Runs used v3.0 of the immunoSEQ assay and were done at survey level. Measured with immunoSEQ multiplex PCR; TCRdb has only the in-frame clones, and not every one. The sample lists under 45,000 clones; roughly 90% were seen once. This material consisted of unsorted PBMCs, taken 1.2 years after starting antiretroviral therapy. The receptors stem from a woman between 50 and 59 years old with HIV.

The J gene is TRBJ1-2, the V gene TRBV6-1; D gene unclear. The germline V gene has CDR1 MNHNS and CDR2 SASEGT. CDR3 length equals 12 residues. V was pared by 6 bases and J by 8 bases, with 13 bases between. CDR3 in amino acids: CASRETVGGYTF. The CDR3 bases are TGTGCCAGCAGGGAAACCGTGGGGGGCTACACCTTC.

This sequence joins TRBV11-3 and TRBJ2-3; possible D gene TRBD2, 6 bases. The CDR3 runs to 14 residues. The V end lost 6 bases, the J end lost 2 bases, and 12 bases lay between the germline ends. Germline loops: CDR1 SGHNT, CDR2 YENEEA. The CDR3 protein is CASSFGLNTDTQYF. The CDR3 nucleotides read TGTGCCAGCAGTTTCGGACTAAACACAGATACGCAGTATTTT.

The J gene is TRBJ2-5, the V gene TRBV10-3; D might be TRBD2 (6 bases). The germline V gene encodes CDR1 ENHRY and CDR2 SYGVKD. The CDR3 consists of 14 residues. V was shortened by 6 bases and J by 2 bases, with 13 bases between the two germline ends. The CDR3 loop reads CAIRRDLGQETQYF. CDR3 sequence (DNA): TGTGCCATCAGACGGGACTTGGGGCAAGAGACCCAGTACTTC.

The chain uses TRBV7-8 and TRBJ1-1; 7 nucleotides align to TRBD1. Germline values: CDR1 SGHVS, CDR2 FQNEAQ. The CDR3 is 15 amino acids. The ends lost 5 bases at V and 5 bases at J; junction bases unmatched: 11. Written as DNA, the CDR3 is TGTGCCAGCAGCCTCGACAGGGCCAAGGTTACTGAAGCTTTCTTT. Amino acids: CASSLDRAKVTEAFF.

This clone came up once. The V gene is TRBV7-2, the J gene TRBJ2-7; TRBD1 matches at 8 bases. CDR3 length equals 14 residues. J lost 4 bases, V lost 6 bases, and 8 bases had no gene match. Germline V gene lookup returns CDR1 SGHTA and CDR2 FQGNSA. The DNA of the CDR3 is TGTGCCAGCAGTCCCGACAGGGGTTGGTACGAGCAGTACTTC. Encoded protein: CASSPDRGWYEQYF.

The V call is TRBV13, the J call TRBJ2-3; the D is unclear. The ends were cut back, 5 bases at V and 4 bases at J, with 22 bases in the middle. Germline CDR1 reads PRHDT; CDR2 reads FYEKMQ (reference sequence). The CDR3 spans 17 residues. The CDR3 coding sequence is TGTGCCAGCAGCGCCCCAGTCCGTTACAATACCTCAGATACGCAGTATTTT. Translation gives CASSAPVRYNTSDTQYF.

CDR3 coding DNA: TGCGCCAGCAGTTTCTCGGCCGAGAGGGCCCAGTACTTC. Encoded protein: CASSFSAERAQYF. J is TRBJ2-5 and V is TRBV5-1; D might be TRBD2 (5 bases). This CDR3 has 13 residues. Germline CDR1 and CDR2: SGHRS and YFSETQ. The ends were cut back, 5 bases at V and 9 bases at J, with 17 bases in the middle.

Here the CDR3 reads CASSEPGLAYNEQFF. In nucleotides, the CDR3 is TGTGCCAGCAGTGAACCGGGACTAGCCTACAATGAGCAGTTCTTC. The genes are TRBV6-1 and TRBJ2-1, with 8 bases that match TRBD2. The CDR3 consists of 15 residues. Germline trimming cut 2 bases from V and 2 bases from J; bases unmatched to any gene: 2. The germline CDR1 and CDR2 sequences are MNHNS and SASEGT.